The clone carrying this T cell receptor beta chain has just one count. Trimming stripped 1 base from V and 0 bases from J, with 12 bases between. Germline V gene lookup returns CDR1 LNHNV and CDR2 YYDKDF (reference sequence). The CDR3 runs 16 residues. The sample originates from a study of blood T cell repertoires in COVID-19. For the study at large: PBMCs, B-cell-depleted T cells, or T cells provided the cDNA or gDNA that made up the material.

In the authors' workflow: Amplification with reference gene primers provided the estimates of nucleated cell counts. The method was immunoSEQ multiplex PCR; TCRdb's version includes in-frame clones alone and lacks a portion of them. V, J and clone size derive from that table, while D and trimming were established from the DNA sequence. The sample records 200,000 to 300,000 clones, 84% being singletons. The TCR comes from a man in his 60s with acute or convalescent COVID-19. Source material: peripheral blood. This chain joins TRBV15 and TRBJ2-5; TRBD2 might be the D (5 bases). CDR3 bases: TGTGCCACCAGCAGAGGGCCATCGGACTACCAAGAGACCCAGTACTTC. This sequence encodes CATSRGPSDYQETQYF.